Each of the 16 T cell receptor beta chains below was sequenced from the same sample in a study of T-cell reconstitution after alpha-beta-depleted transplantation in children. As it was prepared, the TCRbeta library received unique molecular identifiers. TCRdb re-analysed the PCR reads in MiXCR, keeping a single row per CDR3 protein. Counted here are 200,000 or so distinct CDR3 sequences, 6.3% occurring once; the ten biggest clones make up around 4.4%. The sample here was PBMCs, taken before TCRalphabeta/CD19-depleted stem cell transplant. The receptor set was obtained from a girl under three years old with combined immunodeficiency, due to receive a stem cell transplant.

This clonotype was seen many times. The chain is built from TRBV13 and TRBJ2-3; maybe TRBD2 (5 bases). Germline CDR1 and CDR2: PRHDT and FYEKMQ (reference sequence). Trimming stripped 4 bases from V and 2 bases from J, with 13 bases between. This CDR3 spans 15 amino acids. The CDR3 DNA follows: TGTGCCAGCAGCTCCCCGGCGGAGGCCACAGATACGCAGTATTTT. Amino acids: CASSSPAEATDTQYF.

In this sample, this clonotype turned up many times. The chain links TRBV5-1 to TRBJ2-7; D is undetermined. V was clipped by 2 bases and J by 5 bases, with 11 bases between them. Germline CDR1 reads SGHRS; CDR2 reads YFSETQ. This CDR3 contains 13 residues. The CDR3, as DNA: TGCGCCAGCAGCTTTACGTACAGAGACGAGCAGTACTTC. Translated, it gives CASSFTYRDEQYF.

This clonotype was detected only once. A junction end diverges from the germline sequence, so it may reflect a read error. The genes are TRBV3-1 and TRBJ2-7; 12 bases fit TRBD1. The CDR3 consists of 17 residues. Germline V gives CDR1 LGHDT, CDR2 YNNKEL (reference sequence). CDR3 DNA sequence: TGTGCCTGCAGCCTGCCGACCGGGACAGGGGGCTTGTACGAGCAGTACTTC. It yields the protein CACSLPTGTGGLYEQYF.

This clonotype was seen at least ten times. CDR3 in DNA: TGCAGTGCTCGTTCTAGGGGTCGAATCTACGAGCAGTACTTC. Protein product: CSARSRGRIYEQYF. The V gene is TRBV20-1, the J gene TRBJ2-7, with a tentative D call TRBD1 (5 bases). The CDR3 is 14 amino acids. With 5 bases removed from V and 3 bases from J, the gap between germline ends came to 17 bases. CDR1 is DFQATT, CDR2 SNEGSKA, per germline (reference sequence).

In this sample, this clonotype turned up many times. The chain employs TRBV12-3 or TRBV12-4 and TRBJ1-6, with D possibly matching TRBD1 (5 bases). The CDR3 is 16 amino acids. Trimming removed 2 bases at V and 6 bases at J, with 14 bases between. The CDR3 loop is CASSLIRTRLNSPLHF. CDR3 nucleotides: TGTGCCAGCAGTTTAATTAGGACAAGGCTTAATTCACCCCTCCACTTT.

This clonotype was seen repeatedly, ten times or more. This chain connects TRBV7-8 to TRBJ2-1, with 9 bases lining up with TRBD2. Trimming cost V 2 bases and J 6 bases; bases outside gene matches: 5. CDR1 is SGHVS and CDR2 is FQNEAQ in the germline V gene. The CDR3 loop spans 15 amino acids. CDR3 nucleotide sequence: TGTGCCAGCAGCTTACTTAGCGGGAGTCTCAATGAGCAGTTCTTC. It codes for CASSLLSGSLNEQFF.

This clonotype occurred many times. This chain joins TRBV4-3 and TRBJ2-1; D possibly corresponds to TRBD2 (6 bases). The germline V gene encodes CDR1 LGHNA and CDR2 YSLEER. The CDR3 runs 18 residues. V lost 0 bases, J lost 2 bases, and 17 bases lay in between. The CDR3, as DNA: TGCGCCAGCAGCCAAGAACCCCCTCTAGGAGGGCCCTACAATGAGCAGTTCTTC. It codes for CASSQEPPLGGPYNEQFF.

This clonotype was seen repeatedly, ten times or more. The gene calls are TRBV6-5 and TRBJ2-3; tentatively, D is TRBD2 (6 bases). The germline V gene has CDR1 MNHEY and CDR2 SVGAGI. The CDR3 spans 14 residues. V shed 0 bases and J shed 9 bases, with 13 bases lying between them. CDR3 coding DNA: TGTGCCAGCAGTTACTCGGGGGGATCGGAAACGCAGTATTTT. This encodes CASSYSGGSETQYF.

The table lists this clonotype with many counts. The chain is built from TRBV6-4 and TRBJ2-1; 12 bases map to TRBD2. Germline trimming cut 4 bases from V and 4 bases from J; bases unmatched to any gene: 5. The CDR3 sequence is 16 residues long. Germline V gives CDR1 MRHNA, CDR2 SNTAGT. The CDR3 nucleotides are TGTGCCAGCAGTGCTAGCGGGGGGGCAAAATACAATGAGCAGTTCTTC. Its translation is CASSASGGAKYNEQFF.

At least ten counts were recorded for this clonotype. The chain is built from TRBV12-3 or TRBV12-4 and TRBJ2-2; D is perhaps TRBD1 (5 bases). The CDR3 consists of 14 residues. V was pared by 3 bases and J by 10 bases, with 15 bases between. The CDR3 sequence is CASSLFLQGTELFF. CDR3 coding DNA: TGTGCCAGCAGTTTGTTTCTTCAGGGTACGGAGCTGTTTTTT.

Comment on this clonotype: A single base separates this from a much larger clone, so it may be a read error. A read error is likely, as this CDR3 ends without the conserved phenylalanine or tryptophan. The CDR3 here is CSVERLEGGYEQFL. For the CDR3, the DNA is TGCAGCGTCGAACGTCTAGAGGGCGGCTATGAGCAGTTCCTC. The V and J genes are TRBV29-1 and TRBJ2-1; a possible D gene is TRBD2 (5 bases). Trimming took 6 bases from V and 8 from J, leaving 20 bases between them. Germline loops: CDR1 SQVTM, CDR2 ANQGSEA. CDR3 length: 14 amino acids.

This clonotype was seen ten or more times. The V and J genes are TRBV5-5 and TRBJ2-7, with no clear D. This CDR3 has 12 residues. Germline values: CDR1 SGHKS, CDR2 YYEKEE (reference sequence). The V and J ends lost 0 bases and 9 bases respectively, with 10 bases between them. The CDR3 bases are TGTGCCAGCAGCTTGGGTTTGGTGGGGCAGTACTTC. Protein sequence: CASSLGLVGQYF.

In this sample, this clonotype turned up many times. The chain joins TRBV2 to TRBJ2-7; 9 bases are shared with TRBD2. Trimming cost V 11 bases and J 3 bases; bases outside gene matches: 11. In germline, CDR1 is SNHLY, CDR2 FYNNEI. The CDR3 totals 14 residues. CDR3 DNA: TGTGCCGGACGCCGTATAGCGGGAGTCTACGAGCAGTACTTC. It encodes CAGRRIAGVYEQYF.

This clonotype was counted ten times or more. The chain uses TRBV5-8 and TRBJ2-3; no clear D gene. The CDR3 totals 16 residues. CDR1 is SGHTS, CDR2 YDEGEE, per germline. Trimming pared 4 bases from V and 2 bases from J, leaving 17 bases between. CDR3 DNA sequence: TGTGCCAGCAGCCCGGAAGCAGCCCTTGACACAGATACGCAGTATTTT. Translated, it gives CASSPEAALDTDTQYF.

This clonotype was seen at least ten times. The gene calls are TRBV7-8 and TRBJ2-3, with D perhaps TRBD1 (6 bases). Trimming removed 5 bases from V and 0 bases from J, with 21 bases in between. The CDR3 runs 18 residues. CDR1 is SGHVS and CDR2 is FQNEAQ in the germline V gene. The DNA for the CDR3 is TGTGCCAGCAGCCCTAGCCGGACAGCGAGGATGAGCACAGATACGCAGTATTTT. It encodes CASSPSRTARMSTDTQYF.

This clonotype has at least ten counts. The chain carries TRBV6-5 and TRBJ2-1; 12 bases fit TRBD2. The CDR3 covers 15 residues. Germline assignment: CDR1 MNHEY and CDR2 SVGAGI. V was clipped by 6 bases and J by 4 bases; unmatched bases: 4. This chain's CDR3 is CASRMTSGSYNEQFF. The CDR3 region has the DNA TGTGCCAGCAGAATGACTAGCGGGAGTTACAATGAGCAGTTCTTC.